This TCR beta chain was sequenced for a study of blood T cells in healthy people across ages (dated by TCRdb to about 2015). Looking at the study overall: In model experiments, template switching captured about one uniquely barcoded TCR beta cDNA molecule for every two T cells. Using deep sequencing normalized with unique cDNA molecular identifiers, the study measured how TCR beta repertoire diversity changes with age. Donors were grouped into four age groups: young (average 16 years), middle-aged (about 40), aged (around 60) and long-lived (around 82). Donors of different ages were randomly distributed across sequencing lanes to avoid experimental bias. Two additional independent replicas of 1 million unique cDNA reads from the same blood draw were analyzed for two donors (one aged 18 to 29 and one aged 80 or older).

Systemically healthy Caucasian individuals from Russia, some 40 in total and aged about 6 to 95 years, were included as donors. Each donor gave around 9.9 milliliters of peripheral blood, collected into EDTA-treated Vacutainer tubes. Ficoll-Paque density-gradient centrifugation was used to isolate PBMCs, with at least 7 million obtained per sample. Trizol reagent was used to extract total RNA from PBMCs, with at least 6 micrograms per sample. For every donor, an aliquot of PBMCs went through flow cytometry to measure the percentages of naive CD45RAhigh/CD27high T cells. Library method: 5' RACE. A second PCR of roughly 7 to 11 cycles was performed with a sample-barcoded 5' primer and a J-beta primer mix. Each TCR beta cDNA molecule received a unique molecular identifier from a template-switch 5' adaptor carrying 12 random nucleotides. At least 3 million CDR3-containing paired-end reads were obtained from each sample. First-strand cDNA was synthesized from all RNA with the Mint cDNA synthesis kit, primed by a TRBC-specific oligonucleotide. Following uracil-DNA glycosylase treatment, a first 18-cycle PCR with universal primers M1SS and BC2_uni_R was performed on all cDNA. Concerning the study's data processing: Each sample was normalized by randomly selecting 1 million high-quality reads, each carrying a distinct molecular identifier. Reads with shared molecular identifiers were discarded instead of being binned into consensus sequences. MiTCR, with a Q25 quality threshold and the strictest error-elimination algorithm, was used for CDR3 identification, clonotype clustering and error correction. A nonparametric unseen species model with Euler transformation was used to estimate a lower bound on total TCR beta diversity. TCRdb applied fastp at Q25 and MiXCR to the public reads, then kept only in-frame beta chains. A single entry per CDR3 protein holds the most common genes and DNA from its merged rows. These V and J calls derive from TCRdb rather than the authors' analysis. Across this sample there are 1.5 million to 2 million distinct CDR3 sequences, with approximately 39% seen only once. The ten largest account for about 21% of the sample.

As for this clonotype: The antigen this receptor binds is unknown. Per-nucleotide qualities are absent, and no much larger clonotype sits a single base away.

Reading the germline V gene (reference sequence) gives CDR1 LGHDT and CDR2 YNNKEL. The CDR3 goes from the cysteine to the phenylalanine over 14 residues. CDR3 DNA only is kept here, 42 bases in frame from base 1. V and J are truncated by 1 base and 1 base respectively, leaving an intervening sequence of 8 bases. General conclusions and limits of the study: Observed TCR beta diversity per million T cells fell roughly linearly with age, and a significant reduction was already apparent by age around 44. Estimates of total diversity based on one million sequenced T cells were considered lower bounds and underestimates. A strong correlation was found between observed TCR beta diversity and the percentage of naive T cells measured by flow cytometry. Donor CMV infection status was unknown, potentially confounding age-related changes in expanded clonotypes. Because profiling used bulk unsorted PBMCs, naive and antigen-experienced compartments could not be compared conclusively. Compared with the aged group, the long-lived group had more naive CD4+ T cells, fewer expanded clones and increased TCR diversity, suggesting age selection.

The origin of this receptor is a human donor in good health. The chain uses TRBV3-1 and TRBJ2-7, with no D gene named confidently. Sequenced: blood. The DNA is TGTGCCAGCAGCCAAGGCTTACAGTCCTACGAGCAGTACTTC. Translated, it reads CASSQGLQSYEQYF.